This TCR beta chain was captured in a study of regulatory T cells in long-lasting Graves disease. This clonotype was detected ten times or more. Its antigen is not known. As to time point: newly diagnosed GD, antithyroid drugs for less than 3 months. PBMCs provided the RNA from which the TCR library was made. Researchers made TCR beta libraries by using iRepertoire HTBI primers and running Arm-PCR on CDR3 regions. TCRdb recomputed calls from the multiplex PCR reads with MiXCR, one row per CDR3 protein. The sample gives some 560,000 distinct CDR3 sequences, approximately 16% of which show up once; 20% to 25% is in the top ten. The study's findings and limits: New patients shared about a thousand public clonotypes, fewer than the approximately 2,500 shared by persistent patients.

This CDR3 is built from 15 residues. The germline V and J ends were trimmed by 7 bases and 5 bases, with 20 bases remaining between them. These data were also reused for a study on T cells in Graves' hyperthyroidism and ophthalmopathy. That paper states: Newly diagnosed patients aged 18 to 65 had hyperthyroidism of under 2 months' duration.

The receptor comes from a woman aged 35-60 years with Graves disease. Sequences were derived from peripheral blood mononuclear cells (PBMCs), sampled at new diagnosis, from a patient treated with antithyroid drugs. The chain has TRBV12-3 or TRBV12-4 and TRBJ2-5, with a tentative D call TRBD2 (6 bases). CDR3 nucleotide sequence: TGTGCCAGCACCCTGGGACGACTCGGAGGGGAGACCCAGTACTTC. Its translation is CASTLGRLGGETQYF.